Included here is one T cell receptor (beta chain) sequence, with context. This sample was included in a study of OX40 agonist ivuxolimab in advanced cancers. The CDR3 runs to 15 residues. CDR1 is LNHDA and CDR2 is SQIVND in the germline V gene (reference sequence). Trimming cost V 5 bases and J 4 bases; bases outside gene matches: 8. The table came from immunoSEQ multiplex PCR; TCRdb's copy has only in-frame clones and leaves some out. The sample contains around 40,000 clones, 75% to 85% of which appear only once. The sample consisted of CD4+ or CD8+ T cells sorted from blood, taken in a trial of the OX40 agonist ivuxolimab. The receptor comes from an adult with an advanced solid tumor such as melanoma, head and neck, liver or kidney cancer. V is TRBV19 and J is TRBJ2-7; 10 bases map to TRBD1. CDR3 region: CASSVGTGVSYEQYF. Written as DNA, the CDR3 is TGTGCCAGTAGTGTTGGGACAGGGGTGTCATACGAGCAGTACTTC. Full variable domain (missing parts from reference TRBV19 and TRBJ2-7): DGGITQSPKYLFRKEGQNVTLSCEQNLNHDAMYWYRQDPGQGLRLIYYSQIVNDFQKGDIAEGYSVSREKKESFPLTVTSAQKNPTAFYLCASSVGTGVSYEQYFGPGTRLTVT.